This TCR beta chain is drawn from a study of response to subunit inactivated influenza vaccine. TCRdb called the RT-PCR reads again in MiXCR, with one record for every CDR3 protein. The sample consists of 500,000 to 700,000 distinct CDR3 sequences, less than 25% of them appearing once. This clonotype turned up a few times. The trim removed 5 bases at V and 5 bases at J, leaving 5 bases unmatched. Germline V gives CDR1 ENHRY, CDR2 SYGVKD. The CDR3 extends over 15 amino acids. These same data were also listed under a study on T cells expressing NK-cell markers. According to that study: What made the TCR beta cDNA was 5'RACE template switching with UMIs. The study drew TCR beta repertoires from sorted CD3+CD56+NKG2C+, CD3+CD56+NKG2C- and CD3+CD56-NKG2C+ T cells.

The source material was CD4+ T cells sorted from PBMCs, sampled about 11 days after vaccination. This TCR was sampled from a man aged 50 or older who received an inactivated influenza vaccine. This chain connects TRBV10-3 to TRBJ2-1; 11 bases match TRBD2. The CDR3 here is CAISSLAGAHNEQFF. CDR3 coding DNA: TGTGCCATCAGTTCACTAGCGGGAGCGCACAATGAGCAGTTCTTC.